This TCR beta chain was observed in a study of blood T cell repertoires in COVID-19. Across the whole study: Researchers got acute and convalescent COVID-19 samples from the United States, Italy and Spain. PBMCs, B-cell-depleted T cells, or T cells were the source of the cDNA or gDNA that made up the material.

The V gene lost 5 bases and the J gene lost 7 bases, with 23 bases spanning the gap. This CDR3 contains 16 residues. Germline CDR1 and CDR2: KGHSH and LQKENI. Original handling: Researchers report that nucleated cell counts were estimated from reference gene primer amplification. Sequenced by immunoSEQ multiplex PCR; TCRdb stores in-frame clones only, minus some. The V and J calls and clone size come from that table; D and trimming were worked out from the DNA. This table has roughly 190,000 clones, 80% to 90% appearing once. The J gene is TRBJ1-2, the V gene TRBV18; D possibly corresponds to TRBD1 (6 bases). The sample was peripheral blood. This receptor was obtained from a human donor in a cohort sampled during active COVID-19. CDR3 sequence: CASSFPPLPGEGGYTF. The DNA of the CDR3 is TGTGCCAGCTCATTTCCACCATTACCAGGGGAAGGTGGCTACACCTTC.